The 26 T cell receptor beta chains below all came from one sample that was sequenced in a study of blood T cell repertoires in COVID-19. The method was immunoSEQ multiplex PCR; TCRdb's version includes in-frame clones alone and lacks a portion of them. The table records roughly 700,000 clones, 85% to 90% of them present only once. Sequenced material: peripheral blood. The source of these receptors is a woman aged 18-35 years with acute or convalescent COVID-19.

The chain employs TRBV7-3 and TRBJ2-1; possibly TRBD1 for D (6 bases). CDR3 length: 15 amino acids. Per the germline V gene, CDR1 is SGHTA and CDR2 is FQGTGA. V lost 3 bases and J lost 2, with 11 bases in between. In DNA, the CDR3 is TGTGCCAGCAGCTTGTTGGGACAAGCCTACAATGAGCAGTTCTTC. It is translated as CASSLLGQAYNEQFF.

V gene TRBV18 combines with J gene TRBJ1-2; D is ambiguous. The germline gives CDR1 KGHSH, CDR2 LQKENI. The V end lost 3 bases, the J end lost 4 bases, and 9 bases lay between the germline ends. CDR3 length: 13 amino acids. The CDR3 loop reads CASSPPRLYGYTF. The CDR3 DNA sequence: TGTGCCAGCTCACCCCCGAGGCTCTATGGCTACACCTTC.

The chain joins TRBV2 to TRBJ1-3; D unresolved. Between the trimmed V and J ends, which lost 4 bases and 1 base, there was a span of 8 bases. The CDR3 is 14 residues long. Germline V gene lookup returns CDR1 SNHLY and CDR2 FYNNEI. DNA for the CDR3: TGTGCCAGCAGTGTAGAGAGTTCTGGAAACACCATATATTTT. Residues: CASSVESSGNTIYF.

J is TRBJ1-2 and V is TRBV6-5; D not certain. The CDR3 is made up of 14 amino acids. V shed 2 bases and J shed 2 bases, with 9 bases lying between them. Looked up from germline, CDR1 is MNHEY and CDR2 is SVGAGI. CDR3 coding DNA: TGTGCCAGCAGTTACGTGGGCAGGAACTATGGCTACACCTTC. Translating it yields CASSYVGRNYGYTF.

The chain is built from TRBV5-1 and TRBJ2-2; perhaps TRBD1 as D (5 bases). The CDR3 contains 16 residues. V lost 4 bases and J lost 5, with 18 bases in between. Germline V gives CDR1 SGHRS, CDR2 YFSETQ. The CDR3 bases are TGCGCCAGCAGCCCTGACAGCCGTGATGAGACCGGGGAGCTGTTTTTT. Its translation is CASSPDSRDETGELFF.

The chain has TRBV14 and TRBJ1-2; TRBD1 matches at 9 bases. Germline CDR1 is SGHDN and CDR2 is FVKESK. The CDR3 spans 14 residues. Trimming removed 4 bases from V and 5 bases from J; junction bases left unmatched: 5. CDR3 in amino acids: CASSPVGQGYGYTF. The CDR3 coding sequence is TGTGCCAGCAGCCCCGTCGGACAGGGGTATGGCTACACCTTC.

The chain uses TRBV4-3 and TRBJ2-2, with 7 bases that match TRBD1. CDR3 length equals 17 residues. Germline V gene data show CDR1 as LGHNA and CDR2 as YSLEER. Trimming at V came to 2 bases and at J to 4 bases, leaving 10 bases not matched to a gene. The DNA for the CDR3 is TGCGCCAGCAGCCAAACTTCGAGGACAGGTCTCACCGGGGAGCTGTTTTTT. Its protein product is CASSQTSRTGLTGELFF.

The genes are TRBV19 and TRBJ1-2; D is undetermined. The CDR3 length is 13 residues. V lost 9 bases to trimming and J lost 4 bases, with 15 bases between them. Germline CDR1 LNHDA, CDR2 SQIVND (reference sequence). DNA for the CDR3: TGTGCCAGCAGTGGTGGAGGGCGCTATGGCTACACCTTC. Translated, it gives CASSGGGRYGYTF.

The chain carries TRBV5-4 and TRBJ1-1; 8 positions agree with TRBD1. Per germline, CDR1 SGHNT and CDR2 YYREEE (reference sequence). The CDR3 spans 15 residues. The V gene end was trimmed by 3 bases and the J gene end by 3 bases; junction bases not matched to a gene: 7. The CDR3 region is CASSYDRGSDTEAFF. The CDR3 bases are TGTGCCAGCAGCTATGACAGGGGTTCAGACACTGAAGCTTTCTTT.

The genes are TRBV19 and TRBJ2-1, with D perhaps matching TRBD1 (6 bases). Looked up from germline, CDR1 is LNHDA and CDR2 is SQIVND (reference sequence). The V and J ends lost 5 bases and 8 bases respectively, with 10 bases between them. This CDR3 has 12 amino acids. The CDR3 sequence: CASSLRGHEQFF. In DNA, the CDR3 is TGTGCCAGTAGTCTCAGGGGCCATGAGCAGTTCTTC.

On this clone itself: One end of the junction fails to match germline, which may point to a read error. J is TRBJ1-2 and V is TRBV7-9, with TRBD1 identical over 8 bases. Germline CDR1 is SEHNR and CDR2 is FQNEAQ (reference sequence). The CDR3 runs 12 residues. Written as DNA, the CDR3 is TGTGCTAGCAGCTCGTCGGACAGGGACTACACCTTC. As protein: CASSSSDRDYTF.

The chain links TRBV24-1 to TRBJ1-2; D remains ambiguous. This CDR3 region has 14 residues. Germline CDR1 reads KGHDR; CDR2 reads SFDVKD. Deletions cut 0 bases from V and 5 bases from J, with 9 bases between. CDR3 residues: CATSDLVRNYGYTF. The CDR3 region has the DNA TGTGCCACCAGTGATTTGGTCAGGAATTATGGCTACACCTTC.

Notes on this clone: Germline and junction disagree at one end, which may indicate a read error. J is TRBJ2-5 and V is TRBV7-8; D is undetermined. The CDR3 runs 13 residues. Germline loops: CDR1 SGHVS, CDR2 FQNEAQ. The DNA for the CDR3 is TGTGCCAGCAGCCCGGATAGACAAGGGACCCAGTACTTC. Its protein is CASSPDRQGTQYF. Full variable domain (missing parts from reference TRBV7-8 and TRBJ2-5): GAGVSQSPRYKVAKRGQDVALRCDPISGHVSLFWYQQALGQGPEFLTYFQNEAQLDKSGLPSDRFFAERPEGSVSTLKIQRTQQEDSAVYLCASSPDRQGTQYFGPGTRLLVL.

The chain is built from TRBV27 and TRBJ1-2; D may be TRBD1 (5 bases). Germline loops: CDR1 MNHEY, CDR2 SMNVEV (reference sequence). CDR3 length: 15 residues. V shed 10 bases and J shed 7 bases, with 25 bases lying between them. The DNA of the CDR3 is TGTGCCACCTCATGGGCAGGGCCCCGTCGCGGTGGCTACACCTTC. It yields the protein CATSWAGPRRGGYTF.

The genes are TRBV7-2 and TRBJ2-5, with 10 bases that match TRBD2. The CDR3 is 14 amino acids. V shed 5 bases and J 2 bases; nucleotides not matched to a gene: 2. Germline V CDR1 and CDR2: SGHTA, FQGNSA. As DNA, the CDR3 is TGTGCCAGCAGCAGAGCGGGGGGGCAAGAGACCCAGTACTTC. Its translation: CASSRAGGQETQYF.

This rearrangement joins TRBV1 to TRBJ2-3; the listed D gene, TRBD2, was not tested against the DNA. TRBV1 is labeled a pseudogene. CDR3 length: 17 residues. CDR3 in DNA: TGCACCAGCAGCCAAGATCCGGTACGGGGAAGCACAGATACGCAGTATTTT. Protein sequence: CTSSQDPVRGSTDTQYF.

The V gene is TRBV27, the J gene TRBJ2-7; 8 bases are shared with TRBD2. J gave up 5 bases and V 1 base, and 10 bases lay outside the gene matches. Germline CDR1 and CDR2: MNHEY and SMNVEV (reference sequence). CDR3 length: 16 residues. CDR3 in amino acids: CASSLFALAEQNEQYF. The CDR3, as DNA: TGTGCCAGCAGTTTATTCGCACTAGCGGAGCAGAACGAGCAGTACTTC.

The chain is built from TRBV7-2 and TRBJ2-5; 12 bases fit TRBD2. The CDR3 is made up of 16 amino acids. Losses at the gene ends were 5 bases for V and 5 bases for J; bases not matched to a gene: 9. The germline CDR1 and CDR2 sequences are SGHTA and FQGNSA. The CDR3 DNA follows: TGTGCCAGCAGCCAAAAACGACTAGCGGGGGTGGAGACCCAGTACTTC. The encoded protein is CASSQKRLAGVETQYF. The complete variable domain, with remaining parts taken from reference TRBV7-2 and TRBJ2-5, reads GAGVSQSPSNKVTEKGKDVELRCDPISGHTALYWYRQSLGQGLEFLIYFQGNSAPDKSGLPSDRFSAERTGGSVSTLTIQRTQQEDSAVYLCASSQKRLAGVETQYFGPGTRLLVL.

The chain joins TRBV14 to TRBJ1-1; TRBD1 might be the D (6 bases). The V and J ends lost 5 bases and 1 base respectively, with 8 bases between them. Per the germline V gene, CDR1 is SGHDN and CDR2 is FVKESK. The CDR3 is made up of 13 amino acids. The CDR3 loop reads CASSRGGNTEAFF. DNA for the CDR3: TGTGCCAGCAGCAGGGGGGGGAACACTGAAGCTTTCTTT.

The chain recombines TRBV6-5 with TRBJ1-2; TRBD1 is a possible D gene (5 bases). Germline CDR1 is MNHEY and CDR2 is SVGAGI. This CDR3 has 15 amino acids. The germline V and J ends were trimmed by 7 bases and 6 bases, with 21 bases remaining between them. The CDR3 sequence: CASNSNRGRGDGYTF. DNA of the CDR3: TGTGCCAGCAATAGTAATAGGGGAAGGGGCGATGGCTACACCTTC.

This clone turned up a few times. The chain employs TRBV30 and TRBJ1-4; TRBD1 might be the D (6 bases). Germline CDR1 reads GTSNPN; CDR2 reads SVGIG (reference sequence). V lost 3 bases, J lost 2 bases, and 13 bases lay in between. This CDR3 is 15 amino acids long. In nucleotides, the CDR3 is TGTGCCTGGAGCTCAGGGGCCGGGACTAATGAAAAACTGTTTTTT. Translation: CAWSSGAGTNEKLFF. Filled out from reference TRBV30 and TRBJ1-4, the complete variable domain reads SQTIHQWPATLVQPVGSPLSLECTVEGTSNPNLYWYRQAAGRGLQLLFYSVGIGQISSEVPQNLSASRPQDRQFILSSKKLLLSDSGFYLCAWSSGAGTNEKLFFGSGTQLSVL.

The rearrangement uses TRBV25-1 and TRBJ1-1; possible D gene TRBD1, 5 bases. The CDR3 has 13 residues. Germline V CDR1 and CDR2: MGHDK, SYGVNS. Deletions cut 2 bases from V and 7 bases from J, with 11 bases between. The CDR3 sequence is CASSEVDNLEAFF. CDR3 DNA: TGTGCCAGCAGTGAAGTGGACAATCTTGAAGCTTTCTTT.

The rearrangement links TRBV4-1 to TRBJ2-1; D is possibly TRBD2 (5 bases). The germline gives CDR1 MGHRA, CDR2 YSYEKL. V shed 4 bases and J shed 7 bases, with 14 bases lying between them. The CDR3 has 14 residues. The CDR3 here is CASSLPADSNEQFF. For the CDR3, the DNA is TGCGCCAGCAGCCTCCCAGCGGATTCTAATGAGCAGTTCTTC.

The V call is TRBV7-6, the J call TRBJ1-4, with D possibly TRBD1 on 6 matching bases. The germline V gene has CDR1 SGHVS and CDR2 FNYEAQ. The CDR3 runs to 15 residues. Trimming pared 2 bases from V and 4 bases from J, leaving 11 bases between. The CDR3 DNA is TGTGCCAGCAGCTTAAGTAACAGGGATAATGAAAAACTGTTTTTT. As protein: CASSLSNRDNEKLFF.

V and J are TRBV30 and TRBJ1-1; D is ambiguous. Germline V lookup: CDR1 GTSNPN, CDR2 SVGIG (reference sequence). The CDR3 is 15 amino acids. Trimming cost V 2 bases and J 0 bases, with 13 bases left between them. In DNA, the CDR3 is TGTGCCTGGAGTCGTTCAAAAGGAGTGAACACTGAAGCTTTCTTT. Translation: CAWSRSKGVNTEAFF.

The genes are TRBV5-6 and TRBJ2-5; 8 bases are shared with TRBD2. V shed 3 bases, J shed 1 base, and the junction held 8 bases outside the gene matches. CDR1 and CDR2 (germline): SGHDT, YYEEEE. This CDR3 has 16 residues. The CDR3 loop reads CASSSLAGARQETQYF. CDR3 sequence (DNA): TGTGCCAGCAGCTCCCTAGCGGGCGCACGCCAAGAGACCCAGTACTTC.